These T cell receptor beta chains were read from a single sample in a study of blood T cell repertoires in COVID-19. Measured with immunoSEQ multiplex PCR; TCRdb has only the in-frame clones, and not every one. Of roughly 300,000 clones listed, about 87% are singletons. The sample comprised PBMCs or T cells enriched from blood (not recorded which). The receptors originated from a woman in her 30s who had recovered from COVID-19. The CDR3 runs from the conserved cysteine through the conserved F or W. The D gene is left open where the match is weak. Not all rows give a size; the values are once, few, many and, for expanded clones, a class.

cdr3_nt,cdr3_aa,v_call,j_call,d_call,clone_size
TGTGCCATCGGGGGACTAGCGGGGAGAGAGACCCAGTACTTC,CAIGGLAGRETQYF,TRBV10-3,TRBJ2-5,TRBD2,NA
TGTGCCAGCAGTTTAACCAGGGGCTTAAATGAGCAGTTCTTC,CASSLTRGLNEQFF,TRBV28,TRBJ2-1,NA,NA
TGTGCCAGCAGCTGGGAGGTTGAAGAGACCCAGTACTTC,CASSWEVEETQYF,TRBV7-2,TRBJ2-5,NA,NA
TGTGCCATCAGGCCCTGGGAAGGGGGCGACAGCTATGGCTACACCTTC,CAIRPWEGGDSYGYTF,TRBV10-3,TRBJ1-2,TRBD1,NA
TGTGCCAGCAGCGTAGAGGCGGGGAATCAGCCCCAGCATTTT,CASSVEAGNQPQHF,TRBV9,TRBJ1-5,NA,NA
TGTGCCAGCCCTACCGGGACAGGGGGATATTGGCGGATATATGGCTACACCTTC,CASPTGTGGYWRIYGYTF,TRBV21-1,TRBJ1-2,NA,NA
TGTGCCTGGACCGGGGGTTTCACCTACCCGGTGAACACTGAAGCTTTCTTT,CAWTGGFTYPVNTEAFF,TRBV30,TRBJ1-1,NA,NA
TGTGCCAGTAGTCAAAGTGGGGCCATCTCCTACGAGCAGTACTTC,CASSQSGAISYEQYF,TRBV19,TRBJ2-7,NA,NA
TGTGCCAGCAGTTACTCGGTACAAACAGATACGCAGTATTTT,CASSYSVQTDTQYF,TRBV6-5,TRBJ2-3,NA,NA
TGTGCCAGCAGCCCCCATAGGGGGAATCAGCCCCAGCATTTT,CASSPHRGNQPQHF,TRBV7-6,TRBJ1-5,NA,once
TGTGCCAGCAGAAATACCAAGGACAGGCGCGCGGTATACACCTTC,CASRNTKDRRAVYTF,TRBV6-5,TRBJ1-2,TRBD1,NA
TGTGCCAGCAGCCGACTAGCAGTATCAGATACGCAGTATTTT,CASSRLAVSDTQYF,TRBV5-4,TRBJ2-3,TRBD2,NA
TGCGCCAGCAGTCAACCGTCAGGGACAGGACTTAACTTTAACTATGGCTACACCTTC,CASSQPSGTGLNFNYGYTF,TRBV23-1,TRBJ1-2,TRBD1,NA
TGTGCCAGCTCACCCAGGGCGGGAGCCTACGAGCAGTACTTC,CASSPRAGAYEQYF,TRBV18,TRBJ2-7,TRBD2,NA
TGTGCCAGCAGTTATAGCGGGGGTCATACCGGGGAGCTGTTTTTT,CASSYSGGHTGELFF,TRBV11-2,TRBJ2-2,TRBD2,NA
TGTGCCAGCAGCCGCGCCGGGACAGCTCAAGAGACCCAGTACTTC,CASSRAGTAQETQYF,TRBV7-2,TRBJ2-5,TRBD1,NA
TGTGCCAGCACTAGGACAGGATCTAATGGAAACACCATATATTTT,CASTRTGSNGNTIYF,TRBV6-5,TRBJ1-3,TRBD1,few
TGCGCCAGCCGCGCGGGACAGGGAGGGGGCTACACCTTC,CASRAGQGGGYTF,TRBV4-1,TRBJ1-2,TRBD1,NA
TGTGCCAGCAGGCTGACAGGAACCTACGAGCAGTACTTC,CASRLTGTYEQYF,TRBV28,TRBJ2-7,NA,NA
TGTGCCATCAGTGAGCCCCTTGCGGGCTACGAGCAGTACTTC,CAISEPLAGYEQYF,TRBV10-3,TRBJ2-7,NA,NA
TGTGCCAGCAGCCTCGCGGAGGAGGGGAGAACGCAGTATTTT,CASSLAEEGRTQYF,TRBV28,TRBJ2-3,NA,NA
TGTGCCAGTAAACGGGACAGGGAGTATCAGCCCCAGCATTTT,CASKRDREYQPQHF,TRBV19,TRBJ1-5,TRBD1,NA
TGTGCCAGCAGCGTAGGACGGGGCACCATATATTTT,CASSVGRGTIYF,TRBV9,TRBJ1-3,NA,NA
TGTGCCAGTAGACCCTTGGCGGACAGGGAGGATACGCAGTATTTT,CASRPLADREDTQYF,TRBV19,TRBJ2-3,TRBD1,NA
TGCAGCGTCAGGTATAGTAGCTCCTACAATGAGCAGTTCTTC,CSVRYSSSYNEQFF,TRBV29-1,TRBJ2-1,NA,NA
TGTGCCAGCAGCCAAGGAACGGCGAGGGGGGGTCAGCCCCAGCATTTT,CASSQGTARGGQPQHF,TRBV3-1/TRBV3-2,TRBJ1-5,NA,NA
TGTGCCAGCAGCTTAGAAGGGACAGTCTTTAGTAATTCACCCCTCCACTTT,CASSLEGTVFSNSPLHF,TRBV7-2,TRBJ1-6,TRBD1,few
TGTGCCGCTGATAGCGGGGGGGTTGCCCATGAGCAGTTCTTC,CAADSGGVAHEQFF,TRBV10-3,TRBJ2-1,TRBD2,NA
TGTGCCAGTACCTCGACAGGGACAGGTGAAAAACTGTTTTTT,CASTSTGTGEKLFF,TRBV19,TRBJ1-4,TRBD1,once
TGCGCCAGCAGCCAGGATACAGGGCCCTATGGCTACACCTTC,CASSQDTGPYGYTF,TRBV4-3,TRBJ1-2,NA,NA
TGTGCCCCGGATGGGGCGAAGGGCTACACCTTC,CAPDGAKGYTF,TRBV30,TRBJ1-2,NA,NA
TGTGCCAGCCTCAGTTTAGTTCATCGCGGGGCCCGCACAGATACGCAGTATTTT,CASLSLVHRGARTDTQYF,TRBV28,TRBJ2-3,NA,NA
TGTGCCAGCAGCTTCGCCGTGGGGCCTAGCGGACTAGAGACCCAGTACTTC,CASSFAVGPSGLETQYF,TRBV7-6,TRBJ2-5,TRBD2,NA
TGCGCCAGCAGCCCCCCCGGCCAAGAGACCCAGTACTTC,CASSPPGQETQYF,TRBV4-1,TRBJ2-5,NA,once
TGTGCCAGCAGCCAGGGAGCGGGGGCGGAGACCCAGTACTTC,CASSQGAGAETQYF,TRBV3-1/TRBV3-2,TRBJ2-5,TRBD2,NA
TGTGCCAGCAGCCTAAATGGGGGACTATATGGCTACACCTTC,CASSLNGGLYGYTF,TRBV6-5,TRBJ1-2,NA,NA
TGCGCCAGCAGTGGATTGAGGGGGTCTGAAAAACTGTTTTTT,CASSGLRGSEKLFF,TRBV10-2,TRBJ1-4,NA,few
TGTGCCAGCAGCCAAGAACTGGGACTATATTCACCCCTCCACTTT,CASSQELGLYSPLHF,TRBV4-2,TRBJ1-6,NA,once
TGTGCCAGCACCCCAGGGGGGACAGGGGGAATCTATGGCTACACCTTC,CASTPGGTGGIYGYTF,TRBV5-4,TRBJ1-2,TRBD1,NA
TGTGCCAGCTTGGGCGGGTTCAAAAACATTCAGTACTTC,CASLGGFKNIQYF,TRBV6-5,TRBJ2-4,NA,NA
TGTGCCAGCAGCCGGACAGCCACTGAAGCTTTCTTT,CASSRTATEAFF,TRBV6-5,TRBJ1-1,NA,NA
TGCGCCAGCAGCTCGGAGGTCGGAGGCTACACCTTC,CASSSEVGGYTF,TRBV10-1,TRBJ1-2,NA,NA
TGTGCCAGCAGCCAAGGCCCCGGGACCCAGTACTTC,CASSQGPGTQYF,TRBV4-2,TRBJ2-5,NA,NA
TGTGCCTGGAGTGGGCTAGTCGGGAATGAGCAGTTCTTC,CAWSGLVGNEQFF,TRBV30,TRBJ2-1,NA,NA
TGTGCCACCAGTGATTGGAGGGCCGAGGATGAGCAGTTCTTC,CATSDWRAEDEQFF,TRBV24-1,TRBJ2-1,NA,NA
TGCGCCAGCAGCCCTAGACGGTTCATTAATGAAAAACTGTTTTTT,CASSPRRFINEKLFF,TRBV4-1,TRBJ1-4,NA,NA
TGTGCCAGCAGTTTAAGACAGGGGTCTTGGGGCTACACCTTC,CASSLRQGSWGYTF,TRBV27,TRBJ1-2,TRBD1,NA
TGTGCCAGCAGATCTTCAACAGGGGGCGGTGACGGGGAGCTGTTTTTT,CASRSSTGGGDGELFF,TRBV5-8,TRBJ2-2,TRBD1,NA
TGTGCCAGCAGCCGGGACAGGACTAACTATCGCTACACCTTC,CASSRDRTNYRYTF,TRBV5-4,TRBJ1-2,TRBD1,few
TGTGCCAGCAGCCAAACTGGACAGGGAATCAATGAGCAGTTCTTC,CASSQTGQGINEQFF,TRBV4-2,TRBJ2-1,TRBD1,NA